This T cell receptor (beta chain) was obtained from a study of cytomegalovirus exposure and HLA in healthy donors. The study, taken as a whole, reports: The investigators catalogued 150 or so TCR beta chains as cytomegalovirus-associated.

Each donor's status was that of a healthy bone marrow donor. At collection, donors were nominally healthy, but unrecorded immune exposures were probable. In this sample, this clone turned up a few times. Its matching antigen is unknown. The germline V gene has CDR1 LNHDA and CDR2 SQIVND (reference sequence). This CDR3 is built from 15 residues. V lost 4 bases to trimming and J lost 5 bases, with 15 bases between them. Both 60 Vbeta primers and 13 Jbeta primers went into the PCR. Clones were read by immunoSEQ multiplex PCR, and TCRdb kept only the in-frame ones, dropping some. The profile shows roughly 140,000 clones, 9.4% of them singletons.

The rearrangement uses TRBV19 and TRBJ1-5; D is ambiguous. The sample was PBMCs. This receptor was identified in a male donor in good health and CMV-seronegative. The CDR3, as DNA: TGTGCCAGTAGTAAGGGAGAGTGGAGTGATCAGCCCCAGCATTTT. Translation: CASSKGEWSDQPQHF.